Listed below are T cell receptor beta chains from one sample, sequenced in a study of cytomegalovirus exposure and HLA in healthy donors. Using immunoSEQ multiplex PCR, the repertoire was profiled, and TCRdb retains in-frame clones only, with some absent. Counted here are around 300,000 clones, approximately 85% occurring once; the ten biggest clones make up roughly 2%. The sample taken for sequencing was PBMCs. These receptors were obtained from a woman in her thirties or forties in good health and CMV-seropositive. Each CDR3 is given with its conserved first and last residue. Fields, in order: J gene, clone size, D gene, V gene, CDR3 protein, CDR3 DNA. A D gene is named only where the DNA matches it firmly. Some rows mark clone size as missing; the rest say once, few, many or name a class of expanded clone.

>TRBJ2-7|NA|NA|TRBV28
CASSTLSPPEQYF
TGTGCCAGCAGTACACTTAGCCCCCCCGAGCAGTACTTC
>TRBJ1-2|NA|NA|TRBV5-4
CASSLSRVYGYTF
TGTGCCAGCAGCTTGAGCAGGGTATATGGCTACACCTTC
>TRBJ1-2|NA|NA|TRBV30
CAWSVARVDGYTF
TGTGCCTGGAGTGTTGCCAGGGTGGATGGCTACACCTTC
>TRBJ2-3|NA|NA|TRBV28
CASSLWETGSSTDTQYF
TGTGCCAGCAGTTTATGGGAGACAGGTTCTAGCACAGATACGCAGTATTTT
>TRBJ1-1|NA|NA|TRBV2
CASRDTENTEAFF
TGTGCCAGCAGGGATACAGAGAACACTGAAGCTTTCTTT
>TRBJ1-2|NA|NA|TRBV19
CASSIQRVVGDGYTF
TGTGCCAGTAGTATTCAACGGGTAGTTGGCGATGGCTACACCTTC
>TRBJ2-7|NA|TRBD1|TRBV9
CASNDGTVSYEQYF
TGTGCCAGCAACGACGGGACAGTCTCCTACGAGCAGTACTTC
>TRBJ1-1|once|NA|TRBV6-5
CASSQQGVRTEAFF
TGTGCCAGCAGCCAACAGGGTGTCCGTACTGAAGCTTTCTTT
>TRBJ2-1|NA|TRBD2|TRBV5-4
CASSLELAGNEQFF
TGTGCCAGCAGCTTGGAACTAGCGGGAAATGAGCAGTTCTTC
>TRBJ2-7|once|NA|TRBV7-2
CASSPGYQQYF
TGTGCCAGCAGCCCGGGGTACCAGCAGTACTTC
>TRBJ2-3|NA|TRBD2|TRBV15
CATSRVLAQDTQYF
TGTGCCACCAGCAGAGTACTAGCGCAAGATACGCAGTATTTT
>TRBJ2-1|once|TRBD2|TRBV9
CASSVGPLGGRTNNEQFF
TGTGCCAGCAGCGTAGGCCCCTTGGGCGGGAGGACAAACAATGAGCAGTTCTTC
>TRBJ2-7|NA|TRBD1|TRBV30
CAWANQGAEQYF
TGTGCCTGGGCAAACCAGGGGGCTGAGCAGTACTTC
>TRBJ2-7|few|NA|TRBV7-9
CASSPGEVPYEQYF
TGTGCCAGCAGCCCTGGGGAGGTCCCCTACGAGCAGTACTTC
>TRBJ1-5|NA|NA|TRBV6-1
CASSDLPGGNQPQHF
TGTGCCAGCAGTGACCTCCCAGGGGGCAATCAGCCCCAGCATTTT
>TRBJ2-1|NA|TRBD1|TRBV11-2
CASSLGGQDNEQFF
TGTGCCAGCAGCTTAGGAGGACAGGACAATGAGCAGTTCTTC
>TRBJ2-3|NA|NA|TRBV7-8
CASSPGTSSTDTQYF
TGTGCCAGCAGCCCGGGGACTTCGTCTACTGATACGCAGTATTTT
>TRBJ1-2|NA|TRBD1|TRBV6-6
CASRRPGQGRGYGYTF
TGTGCCAGCAGACGCCCAGGACAGGGTCGTGGCTATGGCTACACCTTC
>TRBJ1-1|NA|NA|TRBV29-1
CSGSGTGRTEAFF
TGCAGCGGTTCCGGGACGGGGAGGACTGAAGCTTTCTTT
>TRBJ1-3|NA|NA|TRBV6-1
CASFPGGSGNTIYF
TGTGCCAGCTTTCCGGGGGGGTCTGGAAACACCATATATTTT
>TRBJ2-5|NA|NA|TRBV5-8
CASSLRGGGETQYF
TGTGCCAGCAGCCTCAGGGGCGGTGGGGAGACCCAGTACTTC
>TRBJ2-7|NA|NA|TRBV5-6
CASSLQFLNEQYF
TGTGCCAGCAGCTTGCAGTTCCTCAACGAGCAGTACTTC
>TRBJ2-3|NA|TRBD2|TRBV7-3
CASSPGTSGRDTQYF
TGTGCCAGCAGCCCCGGGACTAGCGGGAGGGATACGCAGTATTTT
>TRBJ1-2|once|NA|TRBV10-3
CAISDVGSYGYTF
TGTGCCATCAGTGATGTGGGCAGCTATGGCTACACCTTC
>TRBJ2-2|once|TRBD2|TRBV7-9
CASSLRLLADTGELFF
TGTGCCAGCAGCTTGCGGTTACTAGCGGACACCGGGGAGCTGTTTTTT